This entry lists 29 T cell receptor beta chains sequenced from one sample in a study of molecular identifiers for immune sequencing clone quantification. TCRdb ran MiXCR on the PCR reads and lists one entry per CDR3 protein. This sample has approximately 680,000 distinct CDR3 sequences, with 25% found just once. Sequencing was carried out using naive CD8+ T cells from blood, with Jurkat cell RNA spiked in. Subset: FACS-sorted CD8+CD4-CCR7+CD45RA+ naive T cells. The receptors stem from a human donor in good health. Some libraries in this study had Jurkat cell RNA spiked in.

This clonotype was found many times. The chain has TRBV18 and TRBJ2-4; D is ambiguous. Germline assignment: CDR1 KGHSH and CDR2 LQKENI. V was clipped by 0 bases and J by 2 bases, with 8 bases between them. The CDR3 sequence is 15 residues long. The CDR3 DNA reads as TGTGCCAGCTCACCACCGTCAGGAACCAAAAACATTCAGTACTTC. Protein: CASSPPSGTKNIQYF.

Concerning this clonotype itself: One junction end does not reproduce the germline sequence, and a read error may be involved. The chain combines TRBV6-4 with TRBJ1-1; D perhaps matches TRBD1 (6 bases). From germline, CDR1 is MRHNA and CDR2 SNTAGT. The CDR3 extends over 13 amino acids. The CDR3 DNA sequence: TGTGCCAGCAGTCCCCCGGGGGACACTGCAGCTTTCTTT. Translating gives CASSPPGDTAAFF.

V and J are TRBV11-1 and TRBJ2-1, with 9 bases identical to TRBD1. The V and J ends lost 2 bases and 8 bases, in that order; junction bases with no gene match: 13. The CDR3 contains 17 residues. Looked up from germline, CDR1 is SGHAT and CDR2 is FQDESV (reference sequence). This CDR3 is CASSLPVAQGAGDEQFF. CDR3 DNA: TGTGCCAGCAGCTTACCCGTGGCACAGGGGGCGGGCGATGAGCAGTTCTTC.

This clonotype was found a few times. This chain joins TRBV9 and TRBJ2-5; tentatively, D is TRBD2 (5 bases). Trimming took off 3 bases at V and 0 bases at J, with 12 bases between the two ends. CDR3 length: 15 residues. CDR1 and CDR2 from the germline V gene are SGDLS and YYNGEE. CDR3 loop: CASSESGRYQETQYF. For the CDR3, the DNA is TGTGCCAGCAGCGAGTCGGGAAGGTACCAAGAGACCCAGTACTTC.

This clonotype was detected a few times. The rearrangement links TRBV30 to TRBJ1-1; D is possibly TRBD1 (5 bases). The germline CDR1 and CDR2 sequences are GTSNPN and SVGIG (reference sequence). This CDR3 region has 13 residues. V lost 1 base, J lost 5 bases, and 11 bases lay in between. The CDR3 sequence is CAWSGGVGTEAFF. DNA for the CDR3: TGTGCCTGGAGTGGGGGCGTAGGGACTGAAGCTTTCTTT.

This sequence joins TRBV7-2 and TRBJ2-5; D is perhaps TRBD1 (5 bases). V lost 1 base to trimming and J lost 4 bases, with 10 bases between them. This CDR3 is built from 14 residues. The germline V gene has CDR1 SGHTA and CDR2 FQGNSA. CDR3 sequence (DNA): TGTGCCAGCAGCTTAGACCAGGGTCCAGAGACCCAGTACTTC. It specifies CASSLDQGPETQYF.

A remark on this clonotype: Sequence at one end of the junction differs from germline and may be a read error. For the CDR3, the DNA is TGCGCCAGCAGCCAAGAGGGCAGGATGAACACGGAAGGTTTCTTT. Encoded protein: CASSQEGRMNTEGFF. The chain links TRBV4-1 to TRBJ1-1; D not resolved. This CDR3 contains 15 residues. Per germline, CDR1 MGHRA and CDR2 YSYEKL.

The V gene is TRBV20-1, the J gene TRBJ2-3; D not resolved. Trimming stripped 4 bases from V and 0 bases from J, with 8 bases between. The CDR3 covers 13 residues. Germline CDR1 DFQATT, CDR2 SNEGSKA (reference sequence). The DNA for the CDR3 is TGCAGTGCTACCCAAGACAGCACAGATACGCAGTATTTT. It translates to CSATQDSTDTQYF.

The CDR3 bases are TGTGCCAGCAGCTTAGGAGAGGACAGGGTATTAGCGGGTACCTACAATGAGCAGTTCTTC. It encodes CASSLGEDRVLAGTYNEQFF. J is TRBJ2-1 and V is TRBV11-1, with TRBD1 as a possible D gene (8 bases). The germline CDR1 and CDR2 sequences are SGHAT and FQDESV (reference sequence). With 1 base removed from V and 2 bases from J, the gap between germline ends came to 24 bases. This CDR3 is built from 20 residues.

The CDR3 reads CASSLSRGLAVNEQFF. The CDR3 DNA is TGTGCCAGCAGTTTATCTAGAGGACTAGCGGTCAATGAGCAGTTCTTC. V usage is TRBV28 and J usage is TRBJ2-1, with 10 bases fitting TRBD2. This CDR3 is 16 amino acids long. Per germline, CDR1 MDHEN and CDR2 SYDVKM. The ends lost 1 base at V and 6 bases at J; junction bases unmatched: 6.

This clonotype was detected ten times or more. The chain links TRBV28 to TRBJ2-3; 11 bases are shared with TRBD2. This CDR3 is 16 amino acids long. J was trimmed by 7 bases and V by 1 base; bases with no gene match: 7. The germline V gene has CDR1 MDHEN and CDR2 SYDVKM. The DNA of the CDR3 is TGTGCCAGCAGTTTATTCCCTAGCGGGAGGATTAATACGCAGTATTTT. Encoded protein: CASSLFPSGRINTQYF.

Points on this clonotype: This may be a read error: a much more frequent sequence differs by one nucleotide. DNA for the CDR3: TGCGCCAGCAGCCCCGGACTCTCTGGGGCCCACGTCCTGACTTTC. Its translation is CASSPGLSGAHVLTF. The chain uses TRBV4-3 and TRBJ2-6; D may be TRBD1 or TRBD2 (5 bases each). Germline CDR1 is LGHNA and CDR2 is YSLEER. The CDR3 sequence is 15 residues long.

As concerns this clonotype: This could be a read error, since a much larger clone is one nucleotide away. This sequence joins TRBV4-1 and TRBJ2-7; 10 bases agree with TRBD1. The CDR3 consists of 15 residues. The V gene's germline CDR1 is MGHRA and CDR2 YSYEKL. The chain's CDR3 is CASSQDVGQGDERYF. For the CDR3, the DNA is TGCGCCAGCAGCCAAGATGTAGGACAGGGGGACGAGCGGTACTTC.

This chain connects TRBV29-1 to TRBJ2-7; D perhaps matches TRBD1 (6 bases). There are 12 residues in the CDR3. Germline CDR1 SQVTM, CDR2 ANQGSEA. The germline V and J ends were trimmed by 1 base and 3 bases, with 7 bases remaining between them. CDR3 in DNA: TGCAGCGTTGAAGGGACAGACTACGAGCAGTACTTC. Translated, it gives CSVEGTDYEQYF.

DNA of the CDR3: TGCGCCAGCAGCTCCGGGACAAAAGCCGACAATGAGCAGTTCTTC. It specifies CASSSGTKADNEQFF. The chain joins TRBV4-1 to TRBJ2-1; possible D gene TRBD1, 6 bases. The germline gives CDR1 MGHRA, CDR2 YSYEKL. This CDR3 is built from 15 residues. Between the trimmed V and J ends, which lost 5 bases and 5 bases, there was a span of 16 bases.

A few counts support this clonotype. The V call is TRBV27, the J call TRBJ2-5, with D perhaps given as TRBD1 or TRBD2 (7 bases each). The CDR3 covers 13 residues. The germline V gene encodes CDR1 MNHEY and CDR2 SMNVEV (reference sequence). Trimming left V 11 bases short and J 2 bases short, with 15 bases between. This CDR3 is CAGAGQIQETQYF. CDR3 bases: TGTGCCGGAGCGGGACAGATACAAGAGACCCAGTACTTC.

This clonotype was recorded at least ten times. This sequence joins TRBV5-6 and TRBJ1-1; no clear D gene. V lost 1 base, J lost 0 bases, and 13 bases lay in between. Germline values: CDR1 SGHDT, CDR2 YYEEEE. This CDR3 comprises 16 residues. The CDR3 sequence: CASSLSGASLNTEAFF. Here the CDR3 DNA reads TGTGCCAGCAGCTTGTCCGGCGCCAGCCTGAACACTGAAGCTTTCTTT.

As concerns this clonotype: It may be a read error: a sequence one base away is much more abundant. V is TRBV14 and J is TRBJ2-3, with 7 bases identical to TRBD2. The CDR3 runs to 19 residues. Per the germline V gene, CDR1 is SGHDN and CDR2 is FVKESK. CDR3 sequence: CASSQDRLRLAASTDTQNF. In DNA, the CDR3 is TGTGCCAGCAGCCAAGATCGGCTAAGACTAGCAGCTAGCACAGATACGCAGAATTTT. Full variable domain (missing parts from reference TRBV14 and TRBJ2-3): EAGVTQFPSHSVIEKGQTVTLRCDPISGHDNLYWYRRVMGKEIKFLLHFVKESKQDESGMPNNRFLAERTGGTYSTLKVQPAELEDSGVYFCASSQDRLRLAASTDTQNFGPGTRLTVL.

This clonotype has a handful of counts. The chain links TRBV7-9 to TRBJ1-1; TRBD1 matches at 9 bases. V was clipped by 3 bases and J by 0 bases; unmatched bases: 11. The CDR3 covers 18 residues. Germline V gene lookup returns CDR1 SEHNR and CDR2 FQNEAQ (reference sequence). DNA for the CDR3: TGTGCCAGCAGCTTTAATCGTGGACAGGGGATAATGAACACTGAAGCTTTCTTT. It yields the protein CASSFNRGQGIMNTEAFF.

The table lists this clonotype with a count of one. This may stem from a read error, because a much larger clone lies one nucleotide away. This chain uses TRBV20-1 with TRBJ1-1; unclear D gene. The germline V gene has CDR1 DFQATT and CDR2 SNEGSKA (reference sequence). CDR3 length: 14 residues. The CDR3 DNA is TGCAGTGTCGGGCAGTGGGAAGTGAACACTAAAGCTTTCTTT. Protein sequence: CSVGQWEVNTKAFF.

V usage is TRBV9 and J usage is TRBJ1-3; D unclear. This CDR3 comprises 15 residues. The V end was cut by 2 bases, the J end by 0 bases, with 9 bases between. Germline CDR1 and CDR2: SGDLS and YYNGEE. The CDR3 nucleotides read TGTGCCAGCAGCGTGGGTGGAGACTCTGGAAACACCATATATTTT. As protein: CASSVGGDSGNTIYF.

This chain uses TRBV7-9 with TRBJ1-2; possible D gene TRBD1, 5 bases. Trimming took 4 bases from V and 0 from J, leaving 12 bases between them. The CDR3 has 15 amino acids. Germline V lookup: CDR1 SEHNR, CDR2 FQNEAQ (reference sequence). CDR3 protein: CASSSTVSANYGYTF. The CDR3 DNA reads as TGTGCCAGCAGCTCGACAGTCTCTGCTAACTATGGCTACACCTTC.

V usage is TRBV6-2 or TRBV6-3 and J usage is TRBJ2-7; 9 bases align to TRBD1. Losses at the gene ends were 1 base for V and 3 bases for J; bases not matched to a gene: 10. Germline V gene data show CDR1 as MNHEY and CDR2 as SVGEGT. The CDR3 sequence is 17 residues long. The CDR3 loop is CASSYWTPGQGYYEQYF. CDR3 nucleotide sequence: TGTGCCAGCAGTTACTGGACGCCGGGACAGGGTTACTACGAGCAGTACTTC.

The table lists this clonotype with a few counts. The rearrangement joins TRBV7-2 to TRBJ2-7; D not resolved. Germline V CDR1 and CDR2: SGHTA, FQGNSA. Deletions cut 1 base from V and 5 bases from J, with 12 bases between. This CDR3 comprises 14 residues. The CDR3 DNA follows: TGTGCCAGCAGCTTAGGGTTCGGCACAGACGAGCAGTACTTC. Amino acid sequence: CASSLGFGTDEQYF.

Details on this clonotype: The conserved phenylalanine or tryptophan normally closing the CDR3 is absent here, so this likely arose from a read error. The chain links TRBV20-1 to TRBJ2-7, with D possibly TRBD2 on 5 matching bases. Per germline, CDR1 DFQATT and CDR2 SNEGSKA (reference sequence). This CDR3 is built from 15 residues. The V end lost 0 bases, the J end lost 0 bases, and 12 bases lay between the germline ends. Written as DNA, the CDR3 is TGCAGTGCTAGAGATCTTTTGGGGAGCTCCTACGAGCAGTACTTG. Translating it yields CSARDLLGSSYEQYL.

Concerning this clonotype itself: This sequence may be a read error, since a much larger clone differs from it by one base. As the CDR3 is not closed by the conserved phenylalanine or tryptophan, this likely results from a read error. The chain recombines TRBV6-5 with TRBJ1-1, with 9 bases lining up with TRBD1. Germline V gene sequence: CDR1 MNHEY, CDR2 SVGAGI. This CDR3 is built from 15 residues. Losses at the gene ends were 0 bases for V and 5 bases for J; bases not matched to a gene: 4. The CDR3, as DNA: TGTGCCAGCAGTTACTCGACAGGGGGAGGTACTGAAGCTTTCCTT. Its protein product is CASSYSTGGGTEAFL.

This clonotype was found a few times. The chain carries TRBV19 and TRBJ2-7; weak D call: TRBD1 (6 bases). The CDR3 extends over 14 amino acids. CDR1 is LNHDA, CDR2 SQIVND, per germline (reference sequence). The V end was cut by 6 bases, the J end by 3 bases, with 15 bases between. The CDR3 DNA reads TGTGCCAGTAGGCCGGGACACCTACTCTACGAGCAGTACTTC. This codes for CASRPGHLLYEQYF.

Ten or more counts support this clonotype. This CDR3 is CAISGTGDDEQYF. CDR3 coding DNA: TGTGCCATCAGCGGGACAGGGGACGACGAGCAGTACTTC. This chain links TRBV10-3 with TRBJ2-7; 10 bases map to TRBD1. Germline V gene sequence: CDR1 ENHRY, CDR2 SYGVKD. This CDR3 is 13 amino acids long. After removal of 6 bases from V and 5 bases from J, the junction contained 4 bases not matched to a gene.

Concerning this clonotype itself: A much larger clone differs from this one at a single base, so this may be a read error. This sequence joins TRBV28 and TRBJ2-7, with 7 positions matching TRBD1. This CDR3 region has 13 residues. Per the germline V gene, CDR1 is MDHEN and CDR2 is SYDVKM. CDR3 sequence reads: CASSLTGSDELYF. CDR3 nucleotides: TGTGCCAGCAGTTTGACAGGGTCCGACGAGCTGTACTTC.